The 20 T cell receptor beta chains listed next were all sequenced from one sample in a study of graft-versus-host responses after intestinal transplantation. Their recognized antigens are unknown. Sequencing used immunoSEQ multiplex PCR; TCRdb keeps in-frame clones, though not all of them. The table has around 100,000 clones, approximately 93% seen once. This specimen was unstimulated CD8+ T cells sorted from spleen or lymph node cells, taken before intestinal transplant. These receptors came from a human donor who received an intestinal transplant.

The chain recombines TRBV2 with TRBJ1-1; D is unclear. Germline CDR1 reads SNHLY; CDR2 reads FYNNEI. V dropped 10 bases and J dropped 2 bases, with 14 bases sitting between them. The CDR3 contains 13 residues. In DNA, the CDR3 is TGTGCCAAGGCAGCAGATAGCAACACTGAAGCTTTCTTT. It specifies CAKAADSNTEAFF. The full variable domain, rest sourced from reference TRBV2 and TRBJ1-1, is EPEVTQTPSHQVTQMGQEVILRCVPISNHLYFYWYRQILGQKVEFLVSFYNNEISEKSEIFDDQFSVERPDGSNFTLKIRSTKLEDSAMYFCAKAADSNTEAFFGQGTRLTVV.

The CDR3 region is CASSLDGRGGDQETQYF. The CDR3 bases are TGTGCCAGCAGCTTAGACGGGCGCGGGGGGGACCAAGAGACCCAGTACTTC. The chain joins TRBV7-6 to TRBJ2-5; TRBD2 aligns across 9 bases. The CDR3 loop spans 17 amino acids. The V gene end was trimmed by 1 base and the J gene end by 0 bases; junction bases not matched to a gene: 6. Germline V gene data show CDR1 as SGHVS and CDR2 as FNYEAQ.

V usage is TRBV15 and J usage is TRBJ2-2; the D gene is possibly TRBD1 (6 bases). This CDR3 region has 17 residues. Trimming cost V 0 bases and J 7 bases, with 18 bases left between them. In germline, CDR1 is LNHNV, CDR2 YYDKDF (reference sequence). The CDR3 here is CATSRDQRRMTGGELFF. CDR3 nucleotides: TGTGCCACCAGCAGAGATCAGAGGCGGATGACAGGCGGGGAGCTGTTTTTT.

This clone came up once. The chain is built from TRBV7-6 and TRBJ1-3, with D maybe TRBD1 (6 bases). Germline V gene lookup returns CDR1 SGHVS and CDR2 FNYEAQ. V dropped 5 bases and J dropped 0 bases, with 14 bases sitting between them. The CDR3 has 16 amino acids. CDR3 sequence: CASSAIQGLSGNTIYF. The CDR3 DNA is TGTGCCAGCAGCGCGATACAGGGCCTCTCTGGAAACACCATATATTTT.

This clone was detected a few times. The chain joins TRBV7-9 to TRBJ1-6; TRBD1 might be the D (6 bases). Germline V gene lookup returns CDR1 SEHNR and CDR2 FQNEAQ (reference sequence). There are 17 residues in the CDR3. V was shortened by 7 bases and J by 4 bases, with 20 bases between the two germline ends. The chain's CDR3 is CASTATYREGYNSPLHF. The CDR3 DNA reads TGTGCCAGCACTGCTACCTACAGGGAAGGTTATAATTCACCCCTCCACTTT.

V and J are TRBV2 and TRBJ1-2; 9 bases match TRBD1. CDR1 and CDR2 from the germline V gene are SNHLY and FYNNEI. The V segment lost 3 bases and the J segment 0 bases; nucleotides outside the gene matches: 14. This CDR3 region has 19 residues. This CDR3 reads CASSDWGQGLDLANYGYTF. The CDR3 DNA follows: TGTGCCAGCAGTGATTGGGGACAGGGATTAGACTTAGCTAACTATGGCTACACCTTC.

The chain joins TRBV11-3 to TRBJ2-7; D may be TRBD1 (5 bases). V was clipped by 5 bases and J by 0 bases, with 11 bases between them. Germline V gives CDR1 SGHNT, CDR2 YENEEA. The CDR3 totals 14 residues. CDR3 nucleotide sequence: TGTGCCAGCAGCCTCTACAGGAGCTCCTACGAGCAGTACTTC. It codes for CASSLYRSSYEQYF.

The V gene is TRBV2, the J gene TRBJ1-1; no clear D. The CDR3 is 14 amino acids. V shed 3 bases and J shed 4 bases, with 12 bases lying between them. Germline V CDR1 and CDR2: SNHLY, FYNNEI. As DNA, the CDR3 is TGTGCCAGCAGTGATGAGAGCCTAGGCACTGAAGCTTTCTTT. Protein sequence: CASSDESLGTEAFF.

The rearrangement uses TRBV6-6 and TRBJ1-4; TRBD1 matches 8 bases. Trimming at V came to 0 bases and at J to 5 bases, leaving 5 bases not matched to a gene. There are 16 residues in the CDR3. The germline V gene encodes CDR1 MNHNY and CDR2 SVGAGI (reference sequence). The CDR3 loop reads CASSYSVGTGNEKLFF. CDR3 coding DNA: TGTGCCAGCAGTTACTCAGTTGGGACAGGAAATGAAAAACTGTTTTTT.

This CDR3 reads CASSTGVNTEAFF. As DNA, the CDR3 is TGTGCCAGTAGTACGGGCGTAAACACTGAAGCTTTCTTT. This chain joins TRBV19 and TRBJ1-1, with D unresolved. Trimming took off 4 bases at V and 2 bases at J, with 8 bases between the two ends. The germline gives CDR1 LNHDA, CDR2 SQIVND (reference sequence). This CDR3 has 13 amino acids.

The chain carries TRBV21-1 and TRBJ2-3; TRBD2 reflects the table's D call only, with no check against the DNA. TRBV21-1 constitutes a pseudogene. There are 12 residues in the CDR3. The CDR3 nucleotides read TGTGCCAGCAATCTAGCGGGGGATACGCAGTATTTT. Its translation is CASNLAGDTQYF.

The chain joins TRBV2 to TRBJ1-2, with D possibly being TRBD1 (5 bases). CDR3 size: 12 residues. Per the germline V gene, CDR1 is SNHLY and CDR2 is FYNNEI. V gave up 6 bases and J gave up 3 bases, with 8 bases separating them. CDR3 sequence reads: CASSTGDYGYTF. CDR3 coding DNA: TGTGCCAGCAGCACGGGGGACTATGGCTACACCTTC.

This chain joins TRBV13 and TRBJ2-5; possible D gene TRBD2, 6 bases. V lost 5 bases and J lost 1, with 14 bases in between. In germline, CDR1 is PRHDT, CDR2 FYEKMQ (reference sequence). The CDR3 totals 15 residues. The CDR3 is CASSTRDGSQETQYF. CDR3 bases: TGTGCCAGCAGCACCCGTGACGGGAGCCAAGAGACCCAGTACTTC. Drawing the rest from reference TRBV13 and TRBJ2-5, the complete variable domain is AAGVIQSPRHLIKEKRETATLKCYPIPRHDTVYWYQQGPGQDPQFLISFYEKMQSDKGSIPDRFSAQQFSDYHSELNMSSLELGDSALYFCASSTRDGSQETQYFGPGTRLLVL.

The rearrangement links TRBV5-6 to TRBJ2-3; the match to TRBD1 covers 8 bases. The CDR3 is 15 residues long. Germline trimming cut 1 base from V and 10 bases from J; bases unmatched to any gene: 11. Germline lookup yields CDR1 SGHDT and CDR2 YYEEEE. Written as DNA, the CDR3 is TGTGCCAGCAGCTTGCCGTCAGGGGGCGCCGCTCCGCAGTATTTT. Translation: CASSLPSGGAAPQYF.

The gene calls are TRBV5-4 and TRBJ2-1; no clear D gene. Germline V gene sequence: CDR1 SGHNT, CDR2 YYREEE (reference sequence). Trimming left V 1 base short and J 4 bases short, with 12 bases between. The CDR3 runs 15 residues. Here the CDR3 DNA reads TGTGCCAGCAGCTTGCTCTCCAGTCAGTACAATGAGCAGTTCTTC. Protein: CASSLLSSQYNEQFF. The full variable domain, with the rest looked up from reference TRBV5-4 and TRBJ2-1, is ETGVTQSPTHLIKTRGQQVTLRCSSQSGHNTVSWYQQALGQGPQFIFQYYREEENGRGNFPPRFSGLQFPNYSSELNVNALELDDSALYLCASSLLSSQYNEQFFGPGTRLTVL.

The rearrangement links TRBV15 to TRBJ2-1; perhaps TRBD1 as D (6 bases). V lost 0 bases to trimming and J lost 8 bases, with 17 bases between them. Germline loops: CDR1 LNHNV, CDR2 YYDKDF (reference sequence). This CDR3 spans 16 amino acids. In DNA form, the CDR3 reads TGTGCCACCAGCAGAGATAGGGACATAACCGGGTATGAGCAGTTCTTC. Translated: CATSRDRDITGYEQFF. The whole variable domain, filled in from reference TRBV15 and TRBJ2-1, reads DAMVIQNPRYQVTQFGKPVTLSCSQTLNHNVMYWYQQKSSQAPKLLFHYYDKDFNNEADTPDNFQSRRPNTSFCFLDIRSPGLGDTAMYLCATSRDRDITGYEQFFGPGTRLTVL.

The chain employs TRBV27 and TRBJ1-1; 7 bases map to TRBD1. The CDR3 is made up of 14 amino acids. Germline trimming cut 2 bases from V and 5 bases from J; bases unmatched to any gene: 5. The germline gives CDR1 MNHEY, CDR2 SMNVEV (reference sequence). Written as DNA, the CDR3 is TGTGCCAGCAGTTTAAGGGGGCGTTCGACTGAAGCTTTCTTT. This gives the protein CASSLRGRSTEAFF.

This chain joins TRBV6-5 and TRBJ2-1; TRBD1 agrees at 7 bases. Germline V gene lookup returns CDR1 MNHEY and CDR2 SVGAGI. V trimming: 7 bases; J trimming: 0 bases; junction bases outside the gene matches: 6. The CDR3 runs to 15 residues. The CDR3 protein is CASKIQGSSYNEQFF. CDR3 DNA sequence: TGTGCCAGCAAGATACAGGGGAGCTCCTACAATGAGCAGTTCTTC.

V usage is TRBV2 and J usage is TRBJ2-1; tentative D call: TRBD2 (8 bases). From germline, CDR1 is SNHLY and CDR2 FYNNEI. Trimming took off 5 bases at V and 10 bases at J, with 24 bases between the two ends. CDR3 length: 16 amino acids. The CDR3: CASSSTPAGDSAEQFF. The CDR3, as DNA: TGTGCCAGCAGTTCGACTCCAGCGGGGGACAGCGCCGAGCAGTTCTTC.

The CDR3: CASSFTSGDQETQYF. As DNA, the CDR3 is TGTGCCAGCAGTTTCACTAGCGGGGACCAAGAGACCCAGTACTTC. The chain uses TRBV27 and TRBJ2-5, with 10 bases matching TRBD2. Trimming cost V 3 bases and J 0 bases; bases outside gene matches: 1. This CDR3 spans 15 amino acids. Looked up from germline, CDR1 is MNHEY and CDR2 is SMNVEV (reference sequence).